A single sample is the source of the 14 T cell receptor beta chains below, sequenced in a study of T cell responses to AZD1222 COVID-19 vaccine. Sequencing used immunoSEQ multiplex PCR; TCRdb keeps in-frame clones, though not all of them. The data hold some 86,000 clones, with about nine tenths observed a single time. The sample was peripheral blood, taken 28 days after the second AZD1222 dose. All receptors derive from an adult who received the AZD1222 COVID-19 vaccine.

The chain employs TRBV19 and TRBJ2-7; D not resolved. The CDR3 has 16 amino acids. Trimming pared 1 base from V and 2 bases from J, leaving 15 bases between. Germline CDR1 reads LNHDA; CDR2 reads SQIVND (reference sequence). In DNA form, the CDR3 reads TGTGCCAGTAGTATAGCCGGAACTCTATCGCCCTACGAGCAGTACTTC. Its translation: CASSIAGTLSPYEQYF.

CDR3 protein: CSVCLGRSTEAFF. CDR3 coding DNA: TGCAGCGTTTGTCTCGGGAGGAGCACTGAAGCTTTCTTT. The rearrangement uses TRBV29-1 and TRBJ1-1; D is unresolved. With 5 bases removed from V and 4 bases from J, the gap between germline ends came to 14 bases. CDR1 and CDR2 (germline): SQVTM, ANQGSEA. The CDR3 sequence is 13 residues long.

The chain has TRBV19 and TRBJ1-2; a possible D gene is TRBD1 (6 bases). The CDR3 runs 14 residues. V lost 1 base to trimming and J lost 5 bases, with 11 bases between them. Per germline, CDR1 LNHDA and CDR2 SQIVND (reference sequence). CDR3 DNA sequence: TGTGCCAGTAGTATAGCGGCAGGGGATTATGGCTACACCTTC. This encodes CASSIAAGDYGYTF.

The sample holds a few counts of this clone. The V call is TRBV3-1 (or the pseudogene TRBV3-2), the J call TRBJ2-5; 7 nucleotides line up with TRBD1. Trimming took 4 bases from V and 1 from J; bases not matched to a gene: 6. CDR1 and CDR2 from the germline V gene are LGHDT and YNNKEL (reference sequence). The CDR3 length is 15 residues. CDR3 amino acids: CASSPNRGFQETQYF. In DNA form, the CDR3 reads TGTGCCAGCAGCCCTAACAGGGGTTTCCAAGAGACCCAGTACTTC.

This rearrangement joins TRBV20-1 to TRBJ2-7; D possibly corresponds to TRBD1 (5 bases). V was clipped by 3 bases and J by 12 bases, with 15 bases between them. Germline loops: CDR1 DFQATT, CDR2 SNEGSKA (reference sequence). The CDR3 is 11 residues long. CDR3 protein: CSARVDRRGYF. DNA for the CDR3: TGCAGTGCTAGGGTTGACAGAAGGGGGTACTTC.

The chain combines TRBV27 with TRBJ1-2; unclear D gene. Germline CDR1 and CDR2: MNHEY and SMNVEV (reference sequence). V lost 6 bases, J lost 7 bases, and 18 bases lay in between. This CDR3 has 14 residues. The DNA for the CDR3 is TGTGCCAGCAGCCTCGCTGGACGGGTGTCTGGCTACACCTTC. It yields the protein CASSLAGRVSGYTF.

The rearrangement links TRBV25-1 to TRBJ1-6, with D maybe TRBD1 (5 bases). The V gene's germline CDR1 is MGHDK and CDR2 SYGVNS. The CDR3 runs 14 residues. The V end lost 6 bases, the J end lost 9 bases, and 15 bases lay between the germline ends. The CDR3 sequence: CASRGPRDRSPLHF. The CDR3 coding sequence is TGTGCCAGCAGGGGGCCTAGAGATCGTTCACCCCTCCACTTT.

The rearrangement uses TRBV6-5 and TRBJ1-1; TRBD1 matches 8 bases. The CDR3 has 15 residues. The V gene's germline CDR1 is MNHEY and CDR2 SVGAGI. J was trimmed by 0 bases and V by 6 bases; bases with no gene match: 6. Here the CDR3 reads CASRAPGQVNTEAFF. DNA of the CDR3: TGTGCCAGCAGGGCTCCGGGACAGGTGAACACTGAAGCTTTCTTT.

CDR3 in DNA: TGTGCCAGCAGCCTGGCGGGATTTGGAAACACCATATATTTT. Its translation: CASSLAGFGNTIYF. V gene TRBV3-1 (or the pseudogene TRBV3-2) combines with J gene TRBJ1-3; D gene unclear. Between the trimmed V and J ends, which lost 4 bases and 3 bases, there was a span of 10 bases. CDR1 is LGHDT and CDR2 is YNNKEL in the germline V gene (reference sequence). This CDR3 spans 14 amino acids.

This sequence joins TRBV7-8 and TRBJ2-1, with 8 bases matching TRBD1. V gave up 3 bases and J gave up 3 bases; unmatched junction bases: 4. This CDR3 has 15 amino acids. The germline gives CDR1 SGHVS, CDR2 FQNEAQ. The CDR3: CASSFAGTGYNEQFF. The CDR3 region has the DNA TGTGCCAGCAGCTTCGCCGGGACAGGCTACAATGAGCAGTTCTTC.

This chain links TRBV6-1 with TRBJ1-5, with D perhaps TRBD1 (6 bases). Germline V lookup: CDR1 MNHNS, CDR2 SASEGT. The CDR3 extends over 16 amino acids. Trimming cost V 2 bases and J 0 bases, with 11 bases left between them. CDR3 loop: CASSETGRGSNQPQHF. The CDR3, as DNA: TGTGCCAGCAGTGAAACCGGCAGGGGTAGCAATCAGCCCCAGCATTTT.

The chain carries TRBV21-1 and TRBJ1-1. TRBV21-1 counts as a pseudogene. The length of the CDR3 is 15 residues. This CDR3 reads CASSKGDGLNTEAFF. The CDR3 nucleotides read TGTGCCAGCAGCAAAGGAGACGGTTTGAACACTGAAGCTTTCTTT.

The V gene is TRBV5-1, the J gene TRBJ2-2; 7 bases are a match to TRBD1. The CDR3 is 14 residues long. Germline V gene sequence: CDR1 SGHRS, CDR2 YFSETQ. V was clipped by 7 bases and J by 5 bases; unmatched bases: 8. The CDR3 here is CASCTGERTGELFF. For the CDR3, the DNA is TGCGCCAGCTGTACAGGGGAACGAACCGGGGAGCTGTTTTTT.

The chain couples TRBV4-3 to TRBJ2-3; 11 nucleotides agree with TRBD2. Germline trimming cut 4 bases from V and 2 bases from J; bases unmatched to any gene: 5. This CDR3 spans 16 amino acids. The germline V gene has CDR1 LGHNA and CDR2 YSLEER. CDR3 loop: CASSRGTSGSTDTQYF. The CDR3 DNA reads TGCGCCAGCAGCCGGGGGACTAGCGGATCCACAGATACGCAGTATTTT.